Sequencing of this T cell receptor beta chain was carried out in a study of control samples from healthy donors and cancer patients. Clones were read by immunoSEQ multiplex PCR, and TCRdb kept only the in-frame ones, dropping some. Altogether 50,000 to 55,000 clones are present, over 85% being singletons, with the ten largest covering nearly 2.5%. The CDR3 contains 16 residues. CDR1 and CDR2 from the germline V gene are MNHEY and SMNVEV (reference sequence). V lost 4 bases, J lost 0 bases, and 9 bases stayed unmatched. Sequencing was done on a sample of blood. This receptor was identified in a man aged 25 to 45 in good health. The V gene is TRBV27, the J gene TRBJ2-7; 7 bases fit TRBD2. The CDR3 coding sequence is TGTGCCAGCAGTTCCCGATGGCTAGCGGACTCCTACGAGCAGTACTTC. Translated, it gives CASSSRWLADSYEQYF.